This paragraph reports one T cell receptor (beta chain). No antigen is known for it. This record belongs to a study of CD8+ T cells in alopecia areata. Overall study context: Scoring treated patients' severity relied on the percentage of scalp area affected. The study, taken as a whole, reports: Among the cells sequenced in scalp samples are also the resident alphabeta T cells of normal skin.

Sample treatment: oral pan-JAK inhibitor, 5-10 mg twice daily. V was trimmed by 4 bases and J by 3 bases, leaving 7 bases between them. The CDR3 runs 12 residues. The V gene's germline CDR1 is MNHEY and CDR2 SVGAGI. RNA extraction and reverse transcription yielded cDNA as sequencing template. Data came from immunoSEQ multiplex PCR; TCRdb stores just in-frame clones and leaves some out. Altogether 110,000 or so clones are present, around three fifths being singletons, with the ten largest covering 3% to 3.5%. The chain joins TRBV6-5 to TRBJ2-7; D is unclear. This TCR came from a human donor with alopecia areata. The source was CD4+ T cells sorted from blood, collected at week 24, from a patient treated with tofacitinib. The CDR3 is CASSSNSYEQYF. The DNA for the CDR3 is TGTGCCAGCAGTTCAAACAGCTACGAGCAGTACTTC.